Below are 8 T cell receptor beta chains sequenced from a single sample in a study of T cell repertoires and HLA-DP antigens. HeLa cells expressing allogeneic DPB1 restimulated the approximately 15-day-expanded CD4+ cells for 20 to 30 h. Cells were stimulated with HeLa cells transduced with HLA-DPA1/DPB1, HLA-DM, invariant chain and CD80. Only in-frame clones appear in the TCRdb table, and some are missing; sequencing was by immunoSEQ multiplex PCR. The repertoire consists of about 3,700 clones, with 76% occurring once and the leading ten covering over 20%. Sequencing was carried out using CD137- CD4+ T cells from cultured PBMCs. Every receptor here comes from a young woman in good health and CMV-seronegative.

J is TRBJ2-5 and V is TRBV7-2; the match to TRBD2 covers 9 bases. The CDR3 sequence is 15 residues long. V was pared by 5 bases and J by 2 bases, with 6 bases of the junction left unmatched. CDR1 and CDR2 (germline): SGHTA, FQGNSA. The DNA of the CDR3 is TGTGCCAGCAGCCGCACTAGCGGGTATCAAGAGACCCAGTACTTC. Amino acids: CASSRTSGYQETQYF. The full variable domain, with the rest looked up from reference TRBV7-2 and TRBJ2-5, is GAGVSQSPSNKVTEKGKDVELRCDPISGHTALYWYRQSLGQGLEFLIYFQGNSAPDKSGLPSDRFSAERTGGSVSTLTIQRTQQEDSAVYLCASSRTSGYQETQYFGPGTRLLVL.

This chain uses TRBV30 with TRBJ2-1; the D is unclear. Germline V gene sequence: CDR1 GTSNPN, CDR2 SVGIG (reference sequence). With 0 bases removed from V and 2 bases from J, the gap between germline ends came to 5 bases. CDR3 length: 13 amino acids. The CDR3 is CAWSVTTYNEQFF. The CDR3 DNA reads TGTGCCTGGAGTGTAACCACCTACAATGAGCAGTTCTTC.

The gene calls are TRBV7-9 and TRBJ1-2; the D gene is possibly TRBD1 (5 bases). Germline V gives CDR1 SEHNR, CDR2 FQNEAQ (reference sequence). V gave up 5 bases and J gave up 4 bases, with 11 bases separating them. The CDR3 sequence is 13 residues long. The CDR3: CASSPDSPYGYTF. The CDR3, as DNA: TGTGCCAGCAGCCCAGACAGCCCCTATGGCTACACCTTC.

The chain is built from TRBV7-9 and TRBJ2-5, with TRBD1 matching 7 bases. Germline V gene lookup returns CDR1 SEHNR and CDR2 FQNEAQ (reference sequence). V lost 4 bases to trimming and J lost 4 bases; unmatched junction nucleotides: 6. CDR3 size: 14 residues. The CDR3 DNA follows: TGTGCCAGCAGCTCGGGACAGCGTATAGAGACCCAGTACTTC. This gives the protein CASSSGQRIETQYF.

This clone was observed a handful of times. The rearrangement uses TRBV11-2 and TRBJ2-4; no clear D. CDR3 length: 11 amino acids. V lost 1 base and J 12 bases, leaving 7 bases between the germline ends. Germline V gene sequence: CDR1 SGHAT, CDR2 FQNNGV. The CDR3 is CASSLGVGQYF. The DNA of the CDR3 is TGTGCCAGCAGCTTAGGCGTGGGTCAGTACTTC.

The sample holds one count of this clone. J is TRBJ2-7 and V is TRBV11-2, with 10 positions matching TRBD2. Trimming cost V 4 bases and J 10 bases; bases outside gene matches: 13. The CDR3 is 15 amino acids. Germline assignment: CDR1 SGHAT and CDR2 FQNNGV. CDR3 region: CASSSPRTSGPHQYF. For the CDR3, the DNA is TGTGCCAGCAGCTCCCCAAGGACTAGCGGACCCCATCAGTACTTC.

The V and J genes are TRBV28 and TRBJ1-2; TRBD1 matches 8 bases. CDR1 and CDR2 (germline): MDHEN, SYDVKM. CDR3 length: 14 residues. V lost 3 bases, J lost 8 bases, and 8 bases stayed unmatched. The CDR3 spells CASSLLDRAQGYTF. The CDR3 DNA reads as TGTGCCAGCAGTTTGCTGGACAGGGCCCAAGGCTACACCTTC.

The gene calls are TRBV13 and TRBJ2-3, with 8 bases lining up with TRBD2. The CDR3 runs to 16 residues. With V trimmed by 3 bases and J by 4 bases, 9 bases remained unmatched. Germline-derived CDR1 and CDR2 are PRHDT and FYEKMQ (reference sequence). CDR3 amino acids: CASSFGTRGGADTQYF. The CDR3 DNA follows: TGTGCCAGCAGCTTCGGGACTAGGGGCGGTGCAGATACGCAGTATTTT.